A selection of T cell receptor beta chains follows, all from one sample in a study of blood T cell repertoires in COVID-19. Repertoires were generated with immunoSEQ multiplex PCR, while TCRdb's copy carries only in-frame clones and drops some. Seen here are about 140,000 clones, approximately 86% observed once, and the top ten hold roughly 5.4%. Sequencing was done on a sample of peripheral blood. All receptors come from a human donor in a cohort sampled during active COVID-19. Each CDR3 is given with its conserved first and last residue. D genes are given only for firm matches. Part of the rows lack a size; the others show once, few, many or a class for expanded clones.

d_gene,j_gene,abundance,v_gene,CDR3nt,CDR3aa
NA,TRBJ2-7,NA,TRBV7-6,TGTGCCAGCAGCTCAGGAGTAGGGAGCGACTACGAGCAGTACTTC,CASSSGVGSDYEQYF
TRBD1,TRBJ1-3,NA,TRBV20-1,TGCAGTGCAAGTCTCGGGACAGGCCCTGGAAACACCATATATTTT,CSASLGTGPGNTIYF
TRBD2,TRBJ2-7,NA,TRBV5-1,TGCGCCAGCAGATCCGGGACTAGCGACTACGAGCAGTACTTC,CASRSGTSDYEQYF
TRBD2,TRBJ2-3,NA,TRBV3-1/TRBV3-2,TGTGCCAGCAGCCAAGGGGTCGGAGCGGGGGGCGGAGATACGCAGTATTTT,CASSQGVGAGGGDTQYF
NA,TRBJ2-2,NA,TRBV19,TGTGCCAGTACTTCCCTTCCCACCGGGGAGCTGTTTTTT,CASTSLPTGELFF
NA,TRBJ2-3,NA,TRBV20-1,TGCAGTGCTAGTCCCCAGGTCTGGCTGGCTACGCAGTATTTT,CSASPQVWLATQYF
NA,TRBJ2-3,NA,TRBV15,TGTGCCACCAGCAGAGAGGGCAGGAGCACAGATACGCAGTATTTT,CATSREGRSTDTQYF
NA,TRBJ2-7,few,TRBV7-6,TGTGCCAGCAGCTTACACGACAGAATACCCCACTACGAGCAGTACTTC,CASSLHDRIPHYEQYF
NA,TRBJ2-3,few,TRBV7-2,TGTGCCAGCAGCTTATCGTGGTGGCGGGGAGGAATGGATACGCAGTATTTT,CASSLSWWRGGMDTQYF
NA,TRBJ2-7,NA,TRBV21-1,TGTGCCAGCAGCAAATTTGTAGGGGGCTCCTACGAGCAGTACTTC,CASSKFVGGSYEQYF
NA,TRBJ1-1,NA,TRBV4-1,TGCGCCAGCAGCCAAGATCAGGGTGGCGAAGCTTTCTTT,CASSQDQGGEAFF
NA,TRBJ1-5,NA,TRBV21-1,TGTGCCAGCAGCAATAGGTGGGGACAGGTTGGACAGCCCCAGCATTTT,CASSNRWGQVGQPQHF
NA,TRBJ1-4,few,TRBV3-1/TRBV3-2,TGTGCCAGCAGCCAACGGGGCGGGGGCAATGAAAAACTGTTTTTT,CASSQRGGGNEKLFF
NA,TRBJ2-1,NA,TRBV29-1,TGCAGCGTCCCCGGCGGGCCTCTTTGGGATGAGCAGTTCTTC,CSVPGGPLWDEQFF
TRBD1,TRBJ2-3,NA,TRBV2,TGTGCCAGCAGTGAGGGGACAGCCAGCACAGATACGCAGTATTTT,CASSEGTASTDTQYF
NA,TRBJ1-1,NA,TRBV7-8,TGTGCCAGCAGCTTCTCTGGCAGGACATCTGAAGCTTTCTTT,CASSFSGRTSEAFF
TRBD1,TRBJ1-2,NA,TRBV5-6,TGTGCCAGCAGCTCACAGGGGCGGGGCGGCTACACCTTC,CASSSQGRGGYTF
TRBD1,TRBJ1-2,few,TRBV19,TGTGCCAGTTCACAGGGGGCGAGGAATGGCTACACCTTC,CASSQGARNGYTF
TRBD1,TRBJ2-5,once,TRBV6-5,TGTGCCAGCAGTTACACCCAGGGGGCTGGGGAGACCCAGTACTTC,CASSYTQGAGETQYF
TRBD2,TRBJ2-1,NA,TRBV28,TGTGCCAGCAGCTTCTACGTAGCGGGGGCCTACAATGAGCAGTTCTTC,CASSFYVAGAYNEQFF
TRBD2,TRBJ2-1,NA,TRBV3-1/TRBV3-2,TGTGCCAGCAGCCAGCATCCGCGCGAACCGGGACTAGGGATGAATGAGCAGTTCTTC,CASSQHPREPGLGMNEQFF
NA,TRBJ2-3,NA,TRBV7-3,TGTGCCAGCAGCTTACTGGGGGCAGCAGATACGCAGTATTTT,CASSLLGAADTQYF
TRBD1,TRBJ2-7,NA,TRBV23-1,TGCGCCAGCAGTCAATCGCATCCCGGACAGGGCTACGAGCAGTACTTC,CASSQSHPGQGYEQYF
NA,TRBJ2-1,NA,TRBV7-3,TGTGCCAGCAGCTCGCACTCTAGGGGCATTGAGCAGTTCTTC,CASSSHSRGIEQFF
TRBD2,TRBJ2-7,NA,TRBV5-4,TGTGCCAGCAGCCAGAGCGGGAGTGGTTTCGAGCAGTACTTC,CASSQSGSGFEQYF
NA,TRBJ1-4,NA,TRBV18,TGTGCCAGCTCATCGAGGATCAATGAAAAACTGTTTTTT,CASSSRINEKLFF
TRBD1,TRBJ2-7,NA,TRBV4-2,TGTGCCAGCAGCCAAGTTGGGACAGGGGTTACCTACGAGCAGTACTTC,CASSQVGTGVTYEQYF
NA,TRBJ2-7,once,TRBV5-1,TGCGCCAGCAGCTTGGGCTACAGCTACGAGCAGTACTTC,CASSLGYSYEQYF
TRBD2,TRBJ2-5,NA,TRBV6-6,TGTGCCAGCAGTTCCGCGGGGCTAGCGGGAGCAGAGACCCAGTACTTC,CASSSAGLAGAETQYF
TRBD1,TRBJ1-4,NA,TRBV6-5,TGTGCCAGCACCGGACAGGGGGCAACTAATGAAAAACTGTTTTTT,CASTGQGATNEKLFF
NA,TRBJ2-3,NA,TRBV10-1,TGCGCCAGCAGTGAGTGGAGGGAGTCCTTCACAGATACGCAGTATTTT,CASSEWRESFTDTQYF
TRBD1,TRBJ1-4,NA,TRBV2,TGTGCCAGCAGAGCCGTCGGGACAGGGGGCGTTTCACTGTTTTTT,CASRAVGTGGVSLFF
NA,TRBJ2-3,NA,TRBV28,TGTGCCAGCAGCGCGGGGCTGGCCGATACGCAGTATTTT,CASSAGLADTQYF
NA,TRBJ2-1,NA,TRBV11-2,TGTGCCAGCAGCCCAGGGATTAGCCGGTTCTTC,CASSPGISRFF
NA,TRBJ2-2,NA,TRBV18,TGTGCCAGCTCACCAGAGCGCACCGGGGAGCTGTTTTTT,CASSPERTGELFF